This T cell receptor beta chain was obtained from a study of regulatory T cells in long-lasting Graves disease. Looked up from germline, CDR1 is MDHEN and CDR2 is SYDVKM. This CDR3 spans 13 amino acids. The V and J ends lost 10 bases and 0 bases respectively, with 12 bases between them. The sample's time point: newly diagnosed GD, antithyroid drugs for less than 3 months. The TCR library was made from RNA extracted from PBMCs. Peripheral blood, at about 10 milliliters, went into EDTA tubes. This clonotype has at least ten counts. Antigen specificity is unknown. Whole-study findings and limits: Patients with persistent disease shared over 2,500 public clonotypes, outpacing the roughly 970 shared by new patients.

Both iRepertoire HTBI primers and Arm-PCR of CDR3 regions were used to build the TCR beta libraries. TCRdb redid the calling of the multiplex PCR reads with MiXCR, one entry per CDR3 protein. The sample carries about 320,000 distinct CDR3 sequences, 15% to 20% recorded once. The gene calls are TRBV28 and TRBJ1-2, with D unresolved. This material consisted of peripheral blood mononuclear cells (PBMCs), taken at new diagnosis, from a patient treated with antithyroid drugs. The TCR sequence derives from a female donor with Graves disease. This CDR3 reads CANSDGTNYGYTF. The CDR3 region has the DNA TGTGCCAATTCGGACGGCACTAACTATGGCTACACCTTC.